This TCR beta chain is from a study of OX40 agonist ivuxolimab in advanced cancers. Study details: The eligibility criteria allowed prior anti-PD-1, anti-PD-L1 or anti-CTLA-4 therapy, and under 50% had some. Study-level findings and limits: Expanded clones were, on average, more numerous among CD8+ T cells than CD4+. The work left the antigen specificity of expanded peripheral T cells undetermined. Partial responders dosed at 0.1-3.0 mg/kg displayed clonal expansion ranking among the lowest.

Repertoires were generated with immunoSEQ multiplex PCR, while TCRdb's copy carries only in-frame clones and drops some. There are more than 50,000 clones in the sample; roughly nine tenths occur only once, and around 12% lies in the top ten. Germline CDR1 and CDR2: SGHRS and YFSETQ. There are 13 residues in the CDR3. V was cut by 3 bases and J by 7 bases, with 14 bases left in between. On this clone: What it recognizes is unknown.

The chain is built from TRBV5-1 and TRBJ2-7, with D perhaps TRBD1 (5 bases). The input for sequencing was CD4+ or CD8+ T cells sorted from blood, taken in a trial of the OX40 agonist ivuxolimab. The clonotype comes from an adult with an advanced solid tumor such as melanoma, head and neck, liver or kidney cancer. For the CDR3, the DNA is TGCGCCAGCAGCTCCGGTCCATACAGGGAGCAGTACTTC. It specifies CASSSGPYREQYF.